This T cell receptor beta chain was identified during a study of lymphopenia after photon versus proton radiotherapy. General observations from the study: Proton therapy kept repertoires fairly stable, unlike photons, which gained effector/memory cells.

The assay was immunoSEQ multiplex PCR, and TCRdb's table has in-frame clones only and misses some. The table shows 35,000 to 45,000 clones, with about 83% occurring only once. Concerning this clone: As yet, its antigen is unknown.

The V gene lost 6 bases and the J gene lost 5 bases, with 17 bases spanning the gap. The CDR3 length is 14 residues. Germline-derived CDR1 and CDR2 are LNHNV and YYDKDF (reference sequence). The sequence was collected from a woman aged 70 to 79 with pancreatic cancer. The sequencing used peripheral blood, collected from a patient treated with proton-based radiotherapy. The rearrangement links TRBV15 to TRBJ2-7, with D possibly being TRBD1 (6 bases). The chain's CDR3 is CATRGPGQSDEQYF. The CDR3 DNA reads TGTGCCACCAGAGGGCCCGGACAGTCCGACGAGCAGTACTTC.